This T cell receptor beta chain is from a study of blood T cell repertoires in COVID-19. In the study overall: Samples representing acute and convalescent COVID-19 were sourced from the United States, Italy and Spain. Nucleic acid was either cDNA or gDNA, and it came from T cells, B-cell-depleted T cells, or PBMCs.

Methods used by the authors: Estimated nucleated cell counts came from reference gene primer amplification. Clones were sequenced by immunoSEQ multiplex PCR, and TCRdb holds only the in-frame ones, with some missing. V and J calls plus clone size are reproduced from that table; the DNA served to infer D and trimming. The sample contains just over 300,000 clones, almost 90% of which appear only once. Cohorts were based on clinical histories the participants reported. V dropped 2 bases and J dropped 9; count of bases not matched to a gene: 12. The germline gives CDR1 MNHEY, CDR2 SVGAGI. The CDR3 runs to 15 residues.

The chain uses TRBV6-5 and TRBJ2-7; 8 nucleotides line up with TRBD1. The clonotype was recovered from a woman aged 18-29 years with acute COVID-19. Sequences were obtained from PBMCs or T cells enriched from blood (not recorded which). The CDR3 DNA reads TGTGCCAGCAGTTACGTCCAGGGGGCTCTCGTAGGGCAGTACTTC. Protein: CASSYVQGALVGQYF.